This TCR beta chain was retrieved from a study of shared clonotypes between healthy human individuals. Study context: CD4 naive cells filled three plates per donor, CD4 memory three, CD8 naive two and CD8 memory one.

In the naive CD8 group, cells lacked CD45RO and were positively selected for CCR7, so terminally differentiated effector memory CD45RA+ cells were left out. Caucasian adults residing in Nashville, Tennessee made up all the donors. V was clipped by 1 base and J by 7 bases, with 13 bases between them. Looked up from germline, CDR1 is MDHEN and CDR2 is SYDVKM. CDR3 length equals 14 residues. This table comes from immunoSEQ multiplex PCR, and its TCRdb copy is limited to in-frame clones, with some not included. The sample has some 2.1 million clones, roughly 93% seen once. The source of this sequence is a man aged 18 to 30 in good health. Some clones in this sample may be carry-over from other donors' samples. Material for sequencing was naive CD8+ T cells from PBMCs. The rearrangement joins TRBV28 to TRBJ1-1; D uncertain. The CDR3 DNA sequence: TGTGCCAGCAGTTTATTGGCGGGGTCCGGTGAAGCTTTCTTT. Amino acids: CASSLLAGSGEAFF.